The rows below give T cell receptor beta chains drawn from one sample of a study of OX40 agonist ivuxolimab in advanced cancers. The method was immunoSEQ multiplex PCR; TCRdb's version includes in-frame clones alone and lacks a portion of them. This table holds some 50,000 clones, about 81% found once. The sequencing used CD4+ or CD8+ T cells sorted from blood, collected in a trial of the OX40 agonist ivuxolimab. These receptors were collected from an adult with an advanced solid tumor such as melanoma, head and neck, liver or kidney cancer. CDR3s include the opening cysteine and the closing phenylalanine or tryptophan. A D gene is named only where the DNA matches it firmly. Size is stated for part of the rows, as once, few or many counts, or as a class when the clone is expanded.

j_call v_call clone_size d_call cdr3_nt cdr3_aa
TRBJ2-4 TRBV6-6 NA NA TGTGCCAGCAGTGACCCACTAGGGACCAAAAACATTCAGTACTTC CASSDPLGTKNIQYF
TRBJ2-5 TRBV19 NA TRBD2 TGTGCCAGTAGCATGACTAGCCTGAGGGAGACCCAGTACTTC CASSMTSLRETQYF
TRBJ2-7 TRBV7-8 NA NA TGTGCCAGCAGTTTAAAAATTACAGGGATCTACGAGCAGTACTTC CASSLKITGIYEQYF
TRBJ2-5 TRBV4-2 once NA TGTGCCAGCAGCCAAGACTGGGACCCCCAAGAGACCCAGTACTTC CASSQDWDPQETQYF
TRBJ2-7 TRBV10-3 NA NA TGTGCCAGCACGGAGGGACGAAACACCTACGAGCAGTACTTC CASTEGRNTYEQYF
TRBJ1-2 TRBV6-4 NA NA TGTGCCAGCAGTGAAATTCAGGGTTATGGCTACACCTTC CASSEIQGYGYTF
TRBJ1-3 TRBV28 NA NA TGTGCCAGCAGTTCCGGGACTCTCCTAGAAAGCTCTGGAAACACCATATATTTT CASSSGTLLESSGNTIYF
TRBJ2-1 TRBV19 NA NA TGTGCCAGTACCCAGAGGGGGGGGGACAATGAGCAGTTCTTC CASTQRGGDNEQFF
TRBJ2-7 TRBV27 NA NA TGTGCCAGCAGTTTATCCTCCAGGCATTCCTACGAGCAGTACTTC CASSLSSRHSYEQYF
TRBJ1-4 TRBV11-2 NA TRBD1 TGTGCCAGCAGCTCCAACAGGGGGCAGCCTAATGAAAAACTGTTTTTT CASSSNRGQPNEKLFF
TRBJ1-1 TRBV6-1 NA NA TGTGCCAGCAGTTGGGGGAACACTGAAGCTTTCTTT CASSWGNTEAFF
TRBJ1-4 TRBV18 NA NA TGTGCCAGCTCACCAGATTCGGGCGAAAAACTGTTTTTT CASSPDSGEKLFF
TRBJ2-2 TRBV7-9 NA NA TGTGCCAGCAACCATATTAACACCGGGGAGCTGTTTTTT CASNHINTGELFF
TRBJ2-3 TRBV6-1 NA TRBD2 TGTGCCAGCACCGTCGGGGGGGCGGGCACAGATACGCAGTATTTT CASTVGGAGTDTQYF
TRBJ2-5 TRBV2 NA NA TGTGCCAGCAGCGCCGGACAGCTCATCCAAGAGACCCAGTACTTC CASSAGQLIQETQYF
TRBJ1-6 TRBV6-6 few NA TGTGCCAGCAGTTACGTGAAGGGGGATTCACCCCTCCACTTT CASSYVKGDSPLHF
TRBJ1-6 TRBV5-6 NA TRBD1 TGTGCCAGCAGCTCCCCTTCGGACGCAGGGGGTCATTCACCCCTCCACTTT CASSSPSDAGGHSPLHF
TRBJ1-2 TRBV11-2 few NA TGTGCCAGCAGCTCGGGACCGGAAGTGGGATATGGCTACACCTTC CASSSGPEVGYGYTF
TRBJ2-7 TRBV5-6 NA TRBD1 TGTGCCAGCAGCTCCCCGGGACAGGGACCCTACGAGCAGTACTTC CASSSPGQGPYEQYF
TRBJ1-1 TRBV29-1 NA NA TGCAGCGTTGAGTCGGGGGTTAACACTGAAGCTTTCTTT CSVESGVNTEAFF
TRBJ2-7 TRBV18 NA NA TGTGCCAGCTCACCCATGGTAAGCTCCTACGAGCAGTACTTC CASSPMVSSYEQYF
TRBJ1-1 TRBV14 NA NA TGTGCCAGCAGCCGGATGACGGCATCAGGGGACACTGAAGCTTTCTTT CASSRMTASGDTEAFF
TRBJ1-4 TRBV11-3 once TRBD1 TGTGCCAGCAGCTTACGGACAGGGGAGAAACTGTTTTTT CASSLRTGEKLFF
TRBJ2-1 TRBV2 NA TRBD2 TGTGCCAGCAGTGACCCCACTAGCGGGGATAAGCAGTTCTTC CASSDPTSGDKQFF
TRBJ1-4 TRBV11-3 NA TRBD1 TGTGCCAGCAGTCTGGGACAGGGTAATGAAAAACTGTTTTTT CASSLGQGNEKLFF
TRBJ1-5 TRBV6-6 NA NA TGTGCCAGCTCTCAACGTCGGAATCAGCCCCAGCATTTT CASSQRRNQPQHF
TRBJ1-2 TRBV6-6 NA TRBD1 TGTGCCAGCAGCCCCAGGACAGGGGCCTATGGCTACACCTTC CASSPRTGAYGYTF
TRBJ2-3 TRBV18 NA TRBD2 TGTGCCAGCTCACCGGAAGCGGGGGGGCAGGGAGATACGCAGTATTTT CASSPEAGGQGDTQYF
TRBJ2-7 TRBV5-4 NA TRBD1 TGTGCCAGCACCATTGGCGTGACAGGGAGAGAGCAGTACTTC CASTIGVTGREQYF